This note documents a single TCR beta chain sequence. What it binds is unknown. The TCRbeta library incorporated unique molecular identifiers. Each CDR3 protein is one row after TCRdb ran MiXCR on the PCR reads. The table has fewer than 550,000 distinct CDR3 sequences, over 9.5% seen once. This entry belongs to a study of T-cell reconstitution after alpha-beta-depleted transplantation in children. The study, taken as a whole, reports: From surviving recipient T cells and thymic progenitors came the high day-60 TCRbeta diversity observed in some patients. Alpha-beta T cells present about two months after transplant were reported to originate from several hundred expanded graft clones.

The CDR3 length is 16 residues. V lost 4 bases to trimming and J lost 4 bases; unmatched junction nucleotides: 11. Germline assignment: CDR1 SEHNR and CDR2 FQNEAQ (reference sequence). This specimen consisted of PBMCs, mostly from graft donor cells, obtained 180 days after TCRalphabeta/CD19-depleted stem cell transplant. This TCR was sampled from a female patient between 2 and 10 years old who had a stem cell transplant for aplastic anemia, so the T cells may come from the graft donor. The chain uses TRBV7-9 and TRBJ2-3; 7 positions agree with TRBD2. The DNA of the CDR3 is TGTGCCAGCAGCTCCGGGACTATCAATGATTCAGATACGCAGTATTTT. As protein: CASSSGTINDSDTQYF.